This T cell receptor beta chain was captured in a study of ipilimumab plus nivolumab after autologous stem cell transplantation. Checkpoint therapy with ipilimumab 1 mg/kg began 14 to 28 days after transplant. The V gene's germline CDR1 is MGHDK and CDR2 SYGVNS. The ends lost 3 bases at V and 4 bases at J; junction bases unmatched: 8. The CDR3 has 15 residues. The method was immunoSEQ multiplex PCR; TCRdb's version includes in-frame clones alone and lacks a portion of them. The sample lists about 83,000 clones; 83% were seen once. The sequence came from a male donor with diffuse large B-cell lymphoma. The rearrangement uses TRBV25-1 and TRBJ2-7; 8 positions match TRBD1. Here the sequenced sample was PBMCs, taken in a trial of ipilimumab plus nivolumab as post-transplant consolidation. CDR3 sequence (DNA): TGTGCCAGCAGTGATATCACAGGGGGTGCGTACGAGCAGTACTTC. This translates into CASSDITGGAYEQYF.